What follows is one T cell receptor (beta chain) and its context. The CDR3 totals 14 residues. Trimming took 6 bases from V and 4 from J, leaving 13 bases between them. Per the germline V gene, CDR1 is MNHEY and CDR2 is SMNVEV (reference sequence). The data are from a study of blood T cell repertoires in COVID-19. The data were produced by immunoSEQ multiplex PCR, yet TCRdb's version contains in-frame clones alone and is incomplete. The sample carries 250,000 to 300,000 clones, 70% to 90% recorded once. The origin of this receptor is a woman aged 45-65 years who had recovered from COVID-19. The source material was PBMCs or T cells enriched from blood (not recorded which). The chain links TRBV27 to TRBJ1-3; no clear D. CDR3 protein: CASSELQFGNTIYF. The CDR3 DNA follows: TGTGCCAGCAGCGAATTACAGTTCGGAAACACCATATATTTT.